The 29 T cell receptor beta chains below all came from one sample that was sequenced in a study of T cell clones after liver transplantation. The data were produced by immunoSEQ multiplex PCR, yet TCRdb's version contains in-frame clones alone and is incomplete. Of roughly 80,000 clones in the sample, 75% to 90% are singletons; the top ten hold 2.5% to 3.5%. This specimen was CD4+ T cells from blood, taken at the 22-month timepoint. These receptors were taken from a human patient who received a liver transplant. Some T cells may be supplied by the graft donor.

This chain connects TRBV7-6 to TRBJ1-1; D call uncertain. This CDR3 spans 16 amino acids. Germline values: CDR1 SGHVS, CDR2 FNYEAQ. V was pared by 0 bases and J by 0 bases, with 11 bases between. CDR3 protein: CASSLAGSGLNTEAFF. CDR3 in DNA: TGTGCCAGCAGCTTAGCGGGGTCCGGGTTGAACACTGAAGCTTTCTTT.

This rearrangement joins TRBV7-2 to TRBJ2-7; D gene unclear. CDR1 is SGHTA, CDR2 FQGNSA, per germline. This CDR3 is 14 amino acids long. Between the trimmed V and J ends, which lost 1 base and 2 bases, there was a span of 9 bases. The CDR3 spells CASSLDWTAYEQYF. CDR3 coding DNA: TGTGCCAGCAGCTTAGACTGGACCGCCTACGAGCAGTACTTC.

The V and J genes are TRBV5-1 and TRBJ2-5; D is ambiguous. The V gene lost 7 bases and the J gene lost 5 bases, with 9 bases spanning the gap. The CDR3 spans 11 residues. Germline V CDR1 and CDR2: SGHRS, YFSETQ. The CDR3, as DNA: TGCGCCAGCCCTTTCAACGAGACCCAGTACTTC. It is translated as CASPFNETQYF. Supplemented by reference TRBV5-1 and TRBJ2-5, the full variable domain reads KAGVTQTPRYLIKTRGQQVTLSCSPISGHRSVSWYQQTPGQGLQFLFEYFSETQRNKGNFPGRFSGRQFSNSRSEMNVSTLELGDSALYLCASPFNETQYFGPGTRLLVL.

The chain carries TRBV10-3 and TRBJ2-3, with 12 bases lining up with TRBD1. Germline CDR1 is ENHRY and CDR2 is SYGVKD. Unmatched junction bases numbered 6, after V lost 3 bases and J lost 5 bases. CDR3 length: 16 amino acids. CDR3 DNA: TGTGCCATCAGTGATCCGGGACAGGGGGCCAAAGATACGCAGTATTTT. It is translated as CAISDPGQGAKDTQYF.

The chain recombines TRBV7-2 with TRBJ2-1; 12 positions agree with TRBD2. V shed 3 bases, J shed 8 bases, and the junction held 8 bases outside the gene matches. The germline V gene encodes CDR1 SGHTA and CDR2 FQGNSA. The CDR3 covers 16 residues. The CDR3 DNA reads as TGTGCCAGCAGCTTCACTAGCGGGGGGAGAGGCGATGAGCAGTTCTTC. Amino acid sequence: CASSFTSGGRGDEQFF.

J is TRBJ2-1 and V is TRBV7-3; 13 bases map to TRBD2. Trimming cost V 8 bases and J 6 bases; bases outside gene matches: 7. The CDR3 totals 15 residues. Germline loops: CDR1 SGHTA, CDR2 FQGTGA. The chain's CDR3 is CASGPTSGGFNEQFF. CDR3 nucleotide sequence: TGTGCCAGCGGCCCGACTAGCGGGGGGTTCAATGAGCAGTTCTTC.

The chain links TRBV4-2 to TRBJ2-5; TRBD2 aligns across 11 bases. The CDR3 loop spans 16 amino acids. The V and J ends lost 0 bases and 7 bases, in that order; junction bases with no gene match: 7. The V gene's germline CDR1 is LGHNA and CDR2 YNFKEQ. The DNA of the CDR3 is TGTGCCAGCAGCCAAGATCCGACTAGCGGGACGGTGACCCAGTACTTC. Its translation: CASSQDPTSGTVTQYF.

The CDR3 protein is CASSLWAGGLSGNTIYF. In nucleotides, the CDR3 is TGTGCCAGCAGCTTATGGGCAGGGGGCCTCTCTGGAAACACCATATATTTT. The chain combines TRBV7-9 with TRBJ1-3; TRBD1 aligns across 8 bases. The CDR3 has 17 residues. The ends lost 2 bases at V and 0 bases at J; junction bases unmatched: 6. Per the germline V gene, CDR1 is SEHNR and CDR2 is FQNEAQ (reference sequence).

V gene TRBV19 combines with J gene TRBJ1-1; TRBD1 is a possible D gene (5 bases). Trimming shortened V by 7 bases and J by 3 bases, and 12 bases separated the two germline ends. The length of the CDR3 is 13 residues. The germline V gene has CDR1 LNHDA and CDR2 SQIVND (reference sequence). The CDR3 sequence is CASNRRGDTEAFF. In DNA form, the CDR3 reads TGTGCCAGTAACAGACGAGGGGACACTGAAGCTTTCTTT.

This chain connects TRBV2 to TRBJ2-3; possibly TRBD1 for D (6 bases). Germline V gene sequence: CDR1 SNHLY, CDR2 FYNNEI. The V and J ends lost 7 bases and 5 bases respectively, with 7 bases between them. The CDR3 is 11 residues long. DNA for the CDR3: TGTGCCAGCAACAGGGAAGATACGCAGTATTTT. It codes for CASNREDTQYF.

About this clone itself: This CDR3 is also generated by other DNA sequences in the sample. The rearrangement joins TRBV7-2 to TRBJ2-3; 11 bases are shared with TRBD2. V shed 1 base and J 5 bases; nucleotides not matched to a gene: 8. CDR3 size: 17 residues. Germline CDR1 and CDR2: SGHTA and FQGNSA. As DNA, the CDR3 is TGTGCCAGCAGCTTAGTTGGCACTAGCGGGGGATTAGATACGCAGTATTTT. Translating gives CASSLVGTSGGLDTQYF.

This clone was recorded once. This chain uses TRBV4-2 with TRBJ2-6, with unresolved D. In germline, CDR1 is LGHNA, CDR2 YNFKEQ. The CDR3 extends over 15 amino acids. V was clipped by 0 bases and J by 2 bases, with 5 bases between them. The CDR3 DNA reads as TGTGCCAGCAGCCAAGAGGCCGCTGGGGCCAACGTCCTGACTTTC. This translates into CASSQEAAGANVLTF.

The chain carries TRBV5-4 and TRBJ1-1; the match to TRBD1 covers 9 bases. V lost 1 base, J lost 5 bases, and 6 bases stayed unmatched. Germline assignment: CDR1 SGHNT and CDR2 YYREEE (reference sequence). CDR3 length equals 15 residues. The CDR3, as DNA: TGTGCCAGCAGCTTGACCGGGACAGGGTTTACTGAAGCTTTCTTT. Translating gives CASSLTGTGFTEAFF.

CDR3 DNA sequence: TGTGCCAGTAGCCGTCCTCCCAATGAGCAGTTCTTC. This encodes CASSRPPNEQFF. This rearrangement joins TRBV19 to TRBJ2-1; D is unresolved. Germline CDR1 LNHDA, CDR2 SQIVND (reference sequence). Trimming removed 6 bases at V and 6 bases at J, with 9 bases between. The CDR3 extends over 12 amino acids.

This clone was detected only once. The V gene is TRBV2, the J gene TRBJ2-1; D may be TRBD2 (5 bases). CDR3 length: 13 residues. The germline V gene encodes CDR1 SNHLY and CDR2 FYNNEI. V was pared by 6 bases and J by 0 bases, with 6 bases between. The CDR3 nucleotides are TGTGCCAGCAGCCGGGACTCCTACAATGAGCAGTTCTTC. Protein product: CASSRDSYNEQFF.

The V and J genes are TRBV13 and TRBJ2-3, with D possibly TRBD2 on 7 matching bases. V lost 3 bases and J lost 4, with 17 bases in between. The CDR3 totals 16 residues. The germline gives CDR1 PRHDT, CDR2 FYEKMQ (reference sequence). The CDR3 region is CASSFPSGGAPDTQYF. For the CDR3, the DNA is TGTGCCAGCAGCTTCCCATCTGGGGGGGCCCCAGATACGCAGTATTTT. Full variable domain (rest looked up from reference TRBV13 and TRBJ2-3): AAGVIQSPRHLIKEKRETATLKCYPIPRHDTVYWYQQGPGQDPQFLISFYEKMQSDKGSIPDRFSAQQFSDYHSELNMSSLELGDSALYFCASSFPSGGAPDTQYFGPGTRLTVL.

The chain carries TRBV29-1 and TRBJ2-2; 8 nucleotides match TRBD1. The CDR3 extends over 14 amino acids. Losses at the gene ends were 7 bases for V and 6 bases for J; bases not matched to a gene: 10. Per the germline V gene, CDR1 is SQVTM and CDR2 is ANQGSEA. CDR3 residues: CSAGQGAYSGELFF. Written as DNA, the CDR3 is TGCAGCGCCGGACAGGGAGCCTATTCCGGGGAGCTGTTTTTT.

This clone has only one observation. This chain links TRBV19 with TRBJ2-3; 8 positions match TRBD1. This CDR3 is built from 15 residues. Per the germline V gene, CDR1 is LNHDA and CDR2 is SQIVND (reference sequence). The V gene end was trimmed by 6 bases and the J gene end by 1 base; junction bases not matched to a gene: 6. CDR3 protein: CASRATGGRTDTQYF. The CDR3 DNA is TGTGCCAGTAGAGCCACAGGGGGGCGCACAGATACGCAGTATTTT.

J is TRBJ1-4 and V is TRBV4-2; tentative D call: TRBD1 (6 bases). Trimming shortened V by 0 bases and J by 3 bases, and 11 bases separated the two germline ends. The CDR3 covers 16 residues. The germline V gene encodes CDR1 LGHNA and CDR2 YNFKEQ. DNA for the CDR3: TGTGCCAGCAGCCAAGAAGGGGGGATGGCTAATGAAAAACTGTTTTTT. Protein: CASSQEGGMANEKLFF.

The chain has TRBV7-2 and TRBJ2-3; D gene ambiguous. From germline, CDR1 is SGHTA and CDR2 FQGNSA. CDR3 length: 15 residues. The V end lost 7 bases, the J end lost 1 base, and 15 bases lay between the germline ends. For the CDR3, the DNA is TGTGCCAGCACCTATGCTGGGTTGGGCACAGATACGCAGTATTTT. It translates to CASTYAGLGTDTQYF.

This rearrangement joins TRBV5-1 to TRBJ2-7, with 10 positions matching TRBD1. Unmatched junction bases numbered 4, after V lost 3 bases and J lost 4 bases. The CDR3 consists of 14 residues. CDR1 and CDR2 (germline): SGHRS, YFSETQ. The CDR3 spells CASSWGQGRYEQYF. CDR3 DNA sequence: TGCGCCAGCAGCTGGGGACAGGGGAGGTACGAGCAGTACTTC.

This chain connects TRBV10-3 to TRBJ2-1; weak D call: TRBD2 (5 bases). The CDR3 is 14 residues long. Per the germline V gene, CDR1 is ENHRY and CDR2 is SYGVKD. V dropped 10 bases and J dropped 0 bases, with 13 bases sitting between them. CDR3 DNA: TGTGCCACAGGCGGGTCGAGCTCCTACAATGAGCAGTTCTTC. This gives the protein CATGGSSSYNEQFF.

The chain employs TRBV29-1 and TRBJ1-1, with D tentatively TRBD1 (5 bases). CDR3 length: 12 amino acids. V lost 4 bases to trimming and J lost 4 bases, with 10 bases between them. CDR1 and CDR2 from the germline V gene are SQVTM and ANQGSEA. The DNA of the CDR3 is TGCAGCGTTGGGATTGGGGCCACTGAAGCTTTCTTT. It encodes CSVGIGATEAFF.

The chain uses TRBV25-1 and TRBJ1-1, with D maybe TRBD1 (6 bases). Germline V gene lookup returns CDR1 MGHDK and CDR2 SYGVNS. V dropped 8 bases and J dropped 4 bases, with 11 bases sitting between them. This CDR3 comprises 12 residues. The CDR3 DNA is TGTGCCAGCCTCAGGGGTGGCACTGAAGCTTTCTTT. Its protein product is CASLRGGTEAFF.

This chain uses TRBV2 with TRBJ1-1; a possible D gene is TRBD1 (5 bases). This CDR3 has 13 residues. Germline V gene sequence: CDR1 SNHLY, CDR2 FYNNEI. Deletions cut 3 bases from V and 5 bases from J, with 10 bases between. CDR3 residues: CASSDRGVTEAFF. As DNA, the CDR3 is TGTGCCAGCAGTGATCGGGGGGTGACTGAAGCTTTCTTT.

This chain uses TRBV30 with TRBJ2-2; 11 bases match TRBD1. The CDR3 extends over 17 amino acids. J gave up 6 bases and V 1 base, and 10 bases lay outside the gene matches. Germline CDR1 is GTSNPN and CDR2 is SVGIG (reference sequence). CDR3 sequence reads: CAWSGTGGAILAGELFF. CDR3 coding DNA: TGTGCCTGGAGTGGGACAGGGGGCGCGATACTTGCCGGGGAGCTGTTTTTT. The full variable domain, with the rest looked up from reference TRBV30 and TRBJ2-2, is SQTIHQWPATLVQPVGSPLSLECTVEGTSNPNLYWYRQAAGRGLQLLFYSVGIGQISSEVPQNLSASRPQDRQFILSSKKLLLSDSGFYLCAWSGTGGAILAGELFFGEGSRLTVL.

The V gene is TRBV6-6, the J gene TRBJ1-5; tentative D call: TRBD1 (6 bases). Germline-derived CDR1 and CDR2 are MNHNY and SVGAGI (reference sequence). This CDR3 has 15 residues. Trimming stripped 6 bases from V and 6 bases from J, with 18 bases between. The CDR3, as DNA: TGTGCCAGCAGAGATCAGGGGCCCGGAGGTCAGCCCCAGCATTTT. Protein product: CASRDQGPGGQPQHF.

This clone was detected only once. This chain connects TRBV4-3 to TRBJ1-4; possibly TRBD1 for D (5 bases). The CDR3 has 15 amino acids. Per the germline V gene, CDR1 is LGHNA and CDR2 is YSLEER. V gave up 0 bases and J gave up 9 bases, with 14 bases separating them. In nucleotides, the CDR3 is TGCGCCAGCAGCCAAGAAGTGGGGGAGGGGAAAAAACTGTTTTTT. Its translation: CASSQEVGEGKKLFF.

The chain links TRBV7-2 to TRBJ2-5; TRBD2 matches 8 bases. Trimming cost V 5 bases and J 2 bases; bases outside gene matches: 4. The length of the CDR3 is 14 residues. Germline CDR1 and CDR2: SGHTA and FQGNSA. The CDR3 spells CASSGAGGQETQYF. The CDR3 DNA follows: TGTGCCAGCAGCGGCGCGGGGGGTCAAGAGACCCAGTACTTC.